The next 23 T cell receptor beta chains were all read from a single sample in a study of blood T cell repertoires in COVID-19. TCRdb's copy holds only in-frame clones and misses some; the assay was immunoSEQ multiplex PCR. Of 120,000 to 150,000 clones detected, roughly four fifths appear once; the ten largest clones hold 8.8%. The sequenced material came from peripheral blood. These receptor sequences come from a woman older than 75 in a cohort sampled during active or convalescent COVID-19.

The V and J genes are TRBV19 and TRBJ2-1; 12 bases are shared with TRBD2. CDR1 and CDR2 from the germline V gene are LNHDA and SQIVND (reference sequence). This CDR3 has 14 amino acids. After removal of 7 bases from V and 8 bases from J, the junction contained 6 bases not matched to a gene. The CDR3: CASINLAGGYEQFF. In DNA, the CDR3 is TGTGCCAGTATTAACCTAGCGGGGGGGTATGAGCAGTTCTTC.

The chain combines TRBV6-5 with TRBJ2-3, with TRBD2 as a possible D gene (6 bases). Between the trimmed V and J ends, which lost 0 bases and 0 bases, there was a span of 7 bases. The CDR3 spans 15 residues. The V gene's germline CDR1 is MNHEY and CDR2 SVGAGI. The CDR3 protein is CASSYSRGSTDTQYF. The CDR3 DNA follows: TGTGCCAGCAGTTACTCTCGGGGGAGCACAGATACGCAGTATTTT.

The DNA of the CDR3 is TGTGCCTGGAGTCCGGGACTCCCTGGAAACACCATATATTTT. As protein: CAWSPGLPGNTIYF. This chain uses TRBV30 with TRBJ1-3; D is possibly TRBD1 (5 bases). V was trimmed by 2 bases and J by 2 bases, leaving 10 bases between them. The CDR3 spans 14 residues. In germline, CDR1 is GTSNPN, CDR2 SVGIG (reference sequence). Full variable domain (outside the CDR3, taken from reference TRBV30 and TRBJ1-3): SQTIHQWPATLVQPVGSPLSLECTVEGTSNPNLYWYRQAAGRGLQLLFYSVGIGQISSEVPQNLSASRPQDRQFILSSKKLLLSDSGFYLCAWSPGLPGNTIYFGEGSWLTVV.

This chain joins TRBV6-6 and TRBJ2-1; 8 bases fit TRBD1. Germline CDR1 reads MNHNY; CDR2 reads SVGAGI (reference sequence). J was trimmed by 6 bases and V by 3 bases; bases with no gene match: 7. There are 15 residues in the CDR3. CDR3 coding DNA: TGTGCCAGCAGTTATCGACAGGGGCACAGCAATGAGCAGTTCTTC. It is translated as CASSYRQGHSNEQFF.

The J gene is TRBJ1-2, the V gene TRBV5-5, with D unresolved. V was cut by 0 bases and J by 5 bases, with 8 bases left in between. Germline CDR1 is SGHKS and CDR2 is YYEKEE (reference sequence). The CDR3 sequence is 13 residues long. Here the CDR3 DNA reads TGTGCCAGCAGCTTGGCCGGTATTTATGGCTACACCTTC. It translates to CASSLAGIYGYTF.

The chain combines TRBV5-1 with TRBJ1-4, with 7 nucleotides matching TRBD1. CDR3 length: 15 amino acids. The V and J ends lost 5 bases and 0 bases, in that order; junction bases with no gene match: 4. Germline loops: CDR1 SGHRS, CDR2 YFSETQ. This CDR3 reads CASRQTGATNEKLFF. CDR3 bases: TGCGCCAGCAGACAAACAGGGGCAACTAATGAAAAACTGTTTTTT.

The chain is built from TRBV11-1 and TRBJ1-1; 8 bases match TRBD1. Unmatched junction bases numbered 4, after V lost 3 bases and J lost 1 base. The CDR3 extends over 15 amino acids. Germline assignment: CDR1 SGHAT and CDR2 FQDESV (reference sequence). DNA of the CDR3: TGTGCCAGCAGCTTGGGGGACAGGTGGAACACTGAAGCTTTCTTT. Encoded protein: CASSLGDRWNTEAFF. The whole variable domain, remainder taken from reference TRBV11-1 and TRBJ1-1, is EAEVAQSPRYKITEKSQAVAFWCDPISGHATLYWYRQILGQGPELLVQFQDESVVDDSQLPKDRFSAERLKGVDSTLKIQPAELGDSAMYLCASSLGDRWNTEAFFGQGTRLTVV.

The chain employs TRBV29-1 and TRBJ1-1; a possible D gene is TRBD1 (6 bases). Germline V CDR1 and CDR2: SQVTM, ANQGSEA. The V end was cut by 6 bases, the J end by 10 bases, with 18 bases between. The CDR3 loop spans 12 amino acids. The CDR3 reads CSVGDTRLGAFF. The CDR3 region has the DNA TGCAGCGTGGGGGACACCCGGTTGGGAGCTTTCTTT.

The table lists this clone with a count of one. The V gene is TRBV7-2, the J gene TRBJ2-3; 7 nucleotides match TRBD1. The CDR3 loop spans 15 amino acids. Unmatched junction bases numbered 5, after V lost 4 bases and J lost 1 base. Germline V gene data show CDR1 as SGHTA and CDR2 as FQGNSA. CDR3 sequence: CASSSRGHGTDTQYF. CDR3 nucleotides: TGTGCCAGCAGCTCTAGGGGGCACGGCACAGATACGCAGTATTTT.

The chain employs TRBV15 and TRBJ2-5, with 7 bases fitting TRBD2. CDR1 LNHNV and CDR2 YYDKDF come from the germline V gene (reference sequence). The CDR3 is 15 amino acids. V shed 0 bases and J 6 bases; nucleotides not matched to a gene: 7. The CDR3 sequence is CATSRDVQGGKTQYF. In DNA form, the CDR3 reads TGTGCCACCAGCAGAGATGTTCAGGGAGGGAAGACCCAGTACTTC.

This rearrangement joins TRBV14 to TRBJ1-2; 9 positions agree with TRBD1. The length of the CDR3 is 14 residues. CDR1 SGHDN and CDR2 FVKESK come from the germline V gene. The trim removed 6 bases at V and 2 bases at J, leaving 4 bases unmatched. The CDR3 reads CASRRTGENYGYTF. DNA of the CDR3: TGTGCCAGCAGACGGACAGGGGAAAACTATGGCTACACCTTC.

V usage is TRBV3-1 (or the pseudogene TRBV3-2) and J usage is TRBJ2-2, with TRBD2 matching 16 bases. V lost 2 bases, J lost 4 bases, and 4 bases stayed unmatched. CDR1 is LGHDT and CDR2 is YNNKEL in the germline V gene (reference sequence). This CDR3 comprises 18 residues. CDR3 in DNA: TGTGCCAGCAGCCAACCGGGACTAGCGGGGGGGACCACCGGGGAGCTGTTTTTT. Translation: CASSQPGLAGGTTGELFF.

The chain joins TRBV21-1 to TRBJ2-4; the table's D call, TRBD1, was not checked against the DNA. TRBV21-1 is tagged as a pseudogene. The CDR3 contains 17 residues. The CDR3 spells CASSTITGDGAKNIQYF. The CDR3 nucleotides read TGTGCCAGCAGCACTATAACAGGGGATGGGGCCAAAAACATTCAGTACTTC.

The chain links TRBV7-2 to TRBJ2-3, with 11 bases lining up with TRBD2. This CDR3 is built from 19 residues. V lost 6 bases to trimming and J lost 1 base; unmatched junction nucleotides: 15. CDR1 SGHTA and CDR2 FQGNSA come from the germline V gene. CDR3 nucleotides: TGTGCCAGCAGTAAATTTGGCCTAGCGGGGGGACTTGGCACAGATACGCAGTATTTT. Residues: CASSKFGLAGGLGTDTQYF.

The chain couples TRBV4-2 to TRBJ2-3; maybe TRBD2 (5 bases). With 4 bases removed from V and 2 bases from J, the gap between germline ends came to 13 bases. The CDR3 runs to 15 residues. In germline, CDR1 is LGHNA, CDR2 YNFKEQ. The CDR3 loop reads CASSLTTSDTDTQYF. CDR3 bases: TGTGCCAGCAGCCTGACTACTTCTGACACAGATACGCAGTATTTT.

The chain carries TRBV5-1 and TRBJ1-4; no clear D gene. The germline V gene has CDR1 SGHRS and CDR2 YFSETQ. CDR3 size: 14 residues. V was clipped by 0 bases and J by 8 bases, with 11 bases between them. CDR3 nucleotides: TGCGCCAGCAGCTTGGGACACGGGAGGGAAAAACTGTTTTTT. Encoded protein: CASSLGHGREKLFF.

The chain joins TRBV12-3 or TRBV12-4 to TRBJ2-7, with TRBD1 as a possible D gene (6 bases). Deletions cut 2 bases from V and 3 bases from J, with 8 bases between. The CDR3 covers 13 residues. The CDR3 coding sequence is TGTGCCAGCAGTTTAACAGGGTACTACGAGCAGTACGTC. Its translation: CASSLTGYYEQYV.

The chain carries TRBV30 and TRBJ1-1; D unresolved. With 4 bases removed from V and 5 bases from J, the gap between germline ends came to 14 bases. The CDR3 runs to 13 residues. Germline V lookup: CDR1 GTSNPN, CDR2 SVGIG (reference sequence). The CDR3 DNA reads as TGTGCCTGGATTTATGTGGGGAGGACTGAAGCTTTCTTT. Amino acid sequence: CAWIYVGRTEAFF.

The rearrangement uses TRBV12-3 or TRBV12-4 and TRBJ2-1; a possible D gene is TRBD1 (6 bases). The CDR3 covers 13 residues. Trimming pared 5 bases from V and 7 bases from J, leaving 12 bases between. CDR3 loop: CASSLLGTNEQFF. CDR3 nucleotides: TGTGCCAGCAGTCTACTTGGGACAAATGAGCAGTTCTTC.

The CDR3 loop is CASSLGPGGQGYGYTF. CDR3 sequence (DNA): TGTGCCAGCAGCTTGGGGCCCGGGGGACAGGGCTATGGCTACACCTTC. The chain links TRBV7-9 to TRBJ1-2; the match to TRBD1 covers 9 bases. CDR1 and CDR2 (germline): SEHNR, FQNEAQ (reference sequence). Trimming removed 3 bases from V and 4 bases from J; junction bases left unmatched: 9. The CDR3 covers 16 residues.

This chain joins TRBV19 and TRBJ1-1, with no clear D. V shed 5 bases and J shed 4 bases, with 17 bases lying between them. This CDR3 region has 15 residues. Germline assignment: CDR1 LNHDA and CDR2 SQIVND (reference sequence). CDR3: CASSLVGRLVTEAFF. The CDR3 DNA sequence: TGTGCCAGTAGTCTCGTGGGGAGGCTGGTCACTGAAGCTTTCTTT. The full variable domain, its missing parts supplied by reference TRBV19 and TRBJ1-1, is DGGITQSPKYLFRKEGQNVTLSCEQNLNHDAMYWYRQDPGQGLRLIYYSQIVNDFQKGDIAEGYSVSREKKESFPLTVTSAQKNPTAFYLCASSLVGRLVTEAFFGQGTRLTVV.

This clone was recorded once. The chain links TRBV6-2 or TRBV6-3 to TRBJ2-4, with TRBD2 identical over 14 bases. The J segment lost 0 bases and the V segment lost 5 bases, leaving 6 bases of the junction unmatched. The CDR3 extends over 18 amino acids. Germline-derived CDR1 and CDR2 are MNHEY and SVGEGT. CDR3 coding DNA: TGTGCCAGCAGTACGGGACTAGCGGGGGCGCTAGCCAAAAACATTCAGTACTTC. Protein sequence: CASSTGLAGALAKNIQYF.

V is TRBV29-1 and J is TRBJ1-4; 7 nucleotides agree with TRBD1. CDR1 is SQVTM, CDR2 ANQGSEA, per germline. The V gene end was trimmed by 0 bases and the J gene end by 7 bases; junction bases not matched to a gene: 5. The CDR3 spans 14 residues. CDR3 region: CSVEDRQGGEKLFF. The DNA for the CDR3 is TGCAGCGTTGAAGATCGCCAGGGGGGTGAAAAACTGTTTTTT.